A selection of T cell receptor beta chains follows, all from one sample in a study of T-cell memory formation after mild COVID-19. TCRdb re-analysed the 5' RACE reads in MiXCR, keeping a single row per CDR3 protein. The sample lists more than 150,000 distinct CDR3 sequences, roughly 11% occurring once. The specimen sequenced was PBMCs or a T cell subset sorted from them (not recorded which). These receptors were obtained from a man between 18 and 35 years old who had mild COVID-19 (a few samples of this study predate the infection). Cell type and time point are not known. Each CDR3 is given with its conserved first and last residue. The D gene is left open where the match is weak. Clone size is stated in some rows and not others, as once, few, many or a class when expanded.

v_gene	d_gene	abundance	j_gene	CDR3aa	CDR3nt
TRBV18	TRBD2	NA	TRBJ2-1	CASSGTRSYNEQFF	TGTGCCAGCTCCGGGACTAGGTCCTACAATGAGCAGTTCTTC
TRBV7-2	TRBD2	few	TRBJ2-5	CASSLSGRGRIQETQYF	TGTGCCAGCAGCCTATCGGGGCGGGGGAGGATCCAAGAGACCCAGTACTTC
TRBV11-2	NA	NA	TRBJ2-2	CASSPRTATNTGELFF	TGTGCCAGCAGCCCGCGGACCGCAACGAACACCGGGGAGCTGTTTTTT
TRBV12-3/TRBV12-4	NA	NA	TRBJ2-7	CASRPGGSHEQYF	TGTGCCAGCAGGCCAGGAGGTTCGCACGAGCAGTACTTC
TRBV6-2/TRBV6-3	NA	NA	TRBJ1-2	CASSYGSRGYTF	TGTGCCAGCAGTTACGGGTCGCGGGGCTACACCTTC
TRBV29-1	TRBD2	few	TRBJ2-3	CNSVAGKVVTQYF	TGCAATTCGGTAGCGGGGAAGGTCGTAACGCAGTATTTT
TRBV14	TRBD2	few	TRBJ2-7	CASSQGPGGFYEQYF	TGTGCCAGCAGCCAAGGACCGGGGGGATTCTACGAGCAGTACTTC
TRBV4-3	NA	many	TRBJ2-5	CASSPDSGQETQYF	TGCGCCAGCAGCCCGGACAGCGGACAAGAGACCCAGTACTTC
TRBV7-2	TRBD1	NA	TRBJ1-1	CASSHRTGSMNTEAFF	TGTGCCAGCAGCCACAGGACAGGGAGCATGAACACTGAAGCTTTCTTT
TRBV11-1	NA	few	TRBJ1-2	CASSQGTHGYTF	TGTGCCAGCAGCCAGGGGACCCATGGCTACACCTTC
TRBV7-3	TRBD1	few	TRBJ1-1	CASSLTATGVWAEAFF	TGTGCCAGCAGCTTAACCGCGACAGGGGTGTGGGCTGAAGCTTTCTTT
TRBV5-1	TRBD2	NA	TRBJ2-3	CASSGFGGASTDTQYF	TGCGCCAGCAGCGGTTTCGGGGGGGCGAGCACAGATACGCAGTATTTT
TRBV20-1	NA	few	TRBJ1-5	CSARVSGRSQPQHF	TGCAGTGCTAGAGTGTCGGGTCGCAGTCAGCCCCAGCATTTT
TRBV27	NA	many	TRBJ2-1	CASSLWVGYEQFF	TGTGCCAGCAGTTTATGGGTCGGCTATGAGCAGTTCTTC
TRBV5-1	NA	NA	TRBJ2-7	CASRPLDRIRYEQYF	TGCGCCAGCCGACCCCTAGATCGGATTCGGTACGAGCAGTACTTC
TRBV4-3	NA	few	TRBJ1-4	CASSQDPAGVVEKLFF	TGCGCCAGCAGCCAAGATCCCGCGGGAGTGGTTGAAAAACTGTTTTTT
TRBV12-3/TRBV12-4	NA	NA	TRBJ1-2	CASSPQVGGYTF	TGTGCCAGCAGTCCACAGGTGGGAGGCTACACCTTC
TRBV12-5	NA	NA	TRBJ1-5	CASGLVLGQPQHF	TGTGCTAGTGGTTTGGTACTGGGTCAGCCCCAGCATTTT
TRBV7-9	NA	NA	TRBJ1-4	CASSPTGQEKLFF	TGTGCCAGCAGCCCAACCGGACAGGAAAAACTGTTTTTT
TRBV7-3	NA	NA	TRBJ1-2	CASSLGGASGYTF	TGTGCCAGCAGCTTAGGGGGGGCCTCTGGCTACACCTTC
TRBV11-1	TRBD2	few	TRBJ2-1	CASSLLAGGTRSYNEQFF	TGTGCCAGCAGTCTACTAGCGGGGGGGACTCGCTCCTACAATGAGCAGTTCTTC
TRBV7-9	TRBD1	many	TRBJ1-5	CASSLTGGDQPQHF	TGTGCCAGCAGCTTGACAGGGGGGGATCAGCCCCAGCATTTT
TRBV4-2	NA	few	TRBJ1-2	CASSQDSTGPYGYTF	TGTGCCAGCAGCCAAGATTCAACAGGGCCCTATGGCTACACCTTC
TRBV10-3	NA	NA	TRBJ2-2	CAISESPTGELFF	TGTGCCATCAGTGAGTCGCCGACCGGGGAGCTGTTTTTT
TRBV3-1	TRBD1	many	TRBJ2-2	CATQGAGGELFF	TGTGCCACACAGGGGGCAGGCGGGGAGCTGTTTTTT
TRBV10-3	NA	many	TRBJ1-1	CAISESKGASRDTEAFF	TGTGCCATCAGTGAGTCGAAAGGAGCCTCCCGGGACACTGAAGCTTTCTTT
TRBV29-1	NA	NA	TRBJ1-5	CSVEGPQPQHF	TGCAGCGTTGAGGGACCTCAGCCCCAGCATTTT
TRBV7-2	NA	NA	TRBJ1-2	CASSLGGFYGYTF	TGTGCCAGCAGCTTAGGAGGGTTCTATGGCTACACCTTC
TRBV12-3/TRBV12-4	NA	many	TRBJ1-5	CASSQNHQPQHF	TGTGCCAGCAGCCAGAACCATCAGCCCCAGCATTTT
TRBV7-3	TRBD2	few	TRBJ2-5	CASSSSAGTSGGPPGTQYF	TGTGCCAGCAGCTCTTCAGCCGGGACTAGCGGGGGTCCGCCGGGGACCCAGTACTTC